This entry concerns a single T cell receptor (beta chain). The CDR3 covers 16 residues. V trimming: 0 bases; J trimming: 5 bases; junction bases outside the gene matches: 5. The V gene's germline CDR1 is SGDLS and CDR2 YYNGEE. Vbeta (60) and Jbeta (13) primers were used in the PCR. This table comes from immunoSEQ multiplex PCR, and its TCRdb copy is limited to in-frame clones, with some not included. The table records 100,000 to 150,000 clones, approximately 85% of them present only once. This record comes from a study of cytomegalovirus exposure and HLA in healthy donors. The material sequenced was PBMCs. The chain links TRBV9 to TRBJ2-1; 10 positions agree with TRBD2. The sequence came from a boy between 10 and 17 years old in good health and CMV-seronegative. CDR3 in amino acids: CASSVGTSGTDNEQFF. CDR3 sequence (DNA): TGTGCCAGCAGCGTAGGAACTAGCGGGACTGACAATGAGCAGTTCTTC.